Shown below are 13 T cell receptor beta chains from a single sample sequenced in a study of shared clonotypes between healthy human individuals. The protocol was immunoSEQ multiplex PCR, while the TCRdb copy is restricted to in-frame clones and leaves out a portion. The repertoire holds 2 million to 2.5 million clones, with nearly 97% as singletons. Sequenced material: naive CD4+ T cells sorted from blood. Subset here: CD45RA+ positively selected. These receptors originate from a man between 18 and 35 years old in good health.

This clone was counted between two and nine times. The gene calls are TRBV10-3 and TRBJ2-2; 14 positions agree with TRBD2. V shed 3 bases, J shed 8 bases, and the junction held 5 bases outside the gene matches. Germline CDR1 ENHRY, CDR2 SYGVKD. This CDR3 has 16 amino acids. The CDR3 bases are TGTGCCATCAGTGACGGGACTAGCGGGGGTCAAGGGGAGCTGTTTTTT. It yields the protein CAISDGTSGGQGELFF.

The chain employs TRBV15 and TRBJ2-7; TRBD1 matches 8 bases. This CDR3 region has 16 residues. Per the germline V gene, CDR1 is LNHNV and CDR2 is YYDKDF (reference sequence). The V and J ends lost 5 bases and 0 bases, in that order; junction bases with no gene match: 9. CDR3 coding DNA: TGTGCCACCAGCGAACCTGGGGGGACAGGCTCCTACGAGCAGTACTTC. This codes for CATSEPGGTGSYEQYF.

The rearrangement uses TRBV28 and TRBJ1-6; D gene ambiguous. The CDR3 runs to 17 residues. Trimming removed 7 bases from V and 0 bases from J, with 16 bases in between. Per germline, CDR1 MDHEN and CDR2 SYDVKM. The CDR3 is CASTPIVGSSYNSPLHF. The CDR3 DNA follows: TGTGCCAGCACCCCTATCGTGGGAAGCTCCTATAATTCACCCCTCCACTTT. Together with reference TRBV28 and TRBJ1-6, the CDR3 gives the full variable domain: DVKVTQSSRYLVKRTGEKVFLECVQDMDHENMFWYRQDPGLGLRLIYFSYDVKMKEKGDIPEGYSVSREKKERFSLILESASTNQTSMYLCASTPIVGSSYNSPLHFGNGTRLTVT.

The chain is built from TRBV6-5 and TRBJ1-1; D ambiguous. The germline V and J ends were trimmed by 5 bases and 5 bases, with 15 bases remaining between them. This CDR3 is built from 14 residues. Germline V lookup: CDR1 MNHEY, CDR2 SVGAGI. The CDR3, as DNA: TGTGCCAGCAGTCATGGTTCTAAGGAGACTGAAGCTTTCTTT. Translating it yields CASSHGSKETEAFF.

The J gene is TRBJ1-2, the V gene TRBV6-5; D ambiguous. The CDR3 covers 16 residues. Germline CDR1 is MNHEY and CDR2 is SVGAGI. V was pared by 2 bases and J by 4 bases, with 17 bases between. The CDR3 reads CASSYGRVERTYGYTF. In DNA form, the CDR3 reads TGTGCCAGCAGTTACGGCAGAGTTGAACGTACCTATGGCTACACCTTC.

The V call is TRBV6-5, the J call TRBJ2-1, with D uncertain. Germline V gives CDR1 MNHEY, CDR2 SVGAGI. The CDR3 covers 14 residues. V was pared by 4 bases and J by 1 base, with 8 bases between. The CDR3 nucleotides are TGTGCCAGCAGTTTGGCCTATTCCTACAATGAGCAGTTCTTC. Amino acid sequence: CASSLAYSYNEQFF.

CDR3 residues: CASSESRSRGSYEQYF. The CDR3 nucleotides are TGCGCCAGCAGTGAGTCGAGGAGCCGGGGATCCTACGAGCAGTACTTC. This chain joins TRBV10-1 and TRBJ2-7, with D perhaps TRBD2 (5 bases). This CDR3 contains 16 residues. In germline, CDR1 is WNHNN, CDR2 SYGVQD (reference sequence). Trimming removed 0 bases at V and 1 base at J, with 13 bases between.

This chain connects TRBV9 to TRBJ2-3, with D possibly being TRBD1 or TRBD2 (5 bases each). Germline CDR1 reads SGDLS; CDR2 reads YYNGEE. Trimming took 4 bases from V and 5 from J, leaving 17 bases between them. The CDR3 loop spans 15 amino acids. The DNA for the CDR3 is TGTGCCAGCAGCTCCCGGGACGGTTCGAGAGATACGCAGTATTTT. Protein sequence: CASSSRDGSRDTQYF.

The V and J genes are TRBV5-1 and TRBJ2-7; the match to TRBD2 covers 9 bases. Germline lookup yields CDR1 SGHRS and CDR2 YFSETQ. The ends lost 4 bases at V and 2 bases at J; junction bases unmatched: 10. CDR3 length: 16 amino acids. The DNA of the CDR3 is TGCGCCAGCAGCCCGGCGGGCGGGGGGGGACCCTACGAGCAGTACTTC. Its translation: CASSPAGGGGPYEQYF.

The gene calls are TRBV9 and TRBJ2-7; 9 nucleotides line up with TRBD1. Per the germline V gene, CDR1 is SGDLS and CDR2 is YYNGEE. CDR3 length: 15 residues. Trimming cost V 3 bases and J 5 bases; bases outside gene matches: 9. The CDR3 reads CASSGDGTGYNEQYF. CDR3 nucleotide sequence: TGTGCCAGCAGCGGAGACGGGACAGGGTACAACGAGCAGTACTTC.

V gene TRBV7-2 combines with J gene TRBJ1-5, with D unclear. The CDR3 length is 15 residues. Trimming took off 7 bases at V and 3 bases at J, with 16 bases between the two ends. Germline loops: CDR1 SGHTA, CDR2 FQGNSA. CDR3 in DNA: TGTGCCAGCACCCCGATGTCAGGAGTCAATCAGCCCCAGCATTTT. As protein: CASTPMSGVNQPQHF.

The J gene is TRBJ1-1, the V gene TRBV6-1, with D maybe TRBD1 (5 bases). CDR1 and CDR2 from the germline V gene are MNHNS and SASEGT. V lost 8 bases to trimming and J lost 7 bases, with 8 bases between them. The CDR3 length is 10 residues. CDR3 DNA sequence: TGTGCCAGCGGGGGGGGTGAAGCTTTCTTT. Encoded protein: CASGGGEAFF.

This chain uses TRBV9 with TRBJ1-3, with D unresolved. The CDR3 has 17 amino acids. V gave up 0 bases and J gave up 0 bases, with 13 bases separating them. Germline values: CDR1 SGDLS, CDR2 YYNGEE. CDR3 DNA sequence: TGTGCCAGCAGCGTAGGGGAACAGAAGAGCTCTGGAAACACCATATATTTT. Amino acids: CASSVGEQKSSGNTIYF.